This T cell receptor (beta chain) is from a study of beta chain features in type 1 diabetes (dated by TCRdb to the late 2010s). With respect to the entire study: Patients and healthy donors did not differ in mean age, gender distribution, total cell number or subset yield. Across all samples, around 100 million sorted cells were examined, and cell number per subset correlated strongly with RNA yield. The study compared TCRB repertoires of sorted circulating CD4+ T cell subsets between recently diagnosed type 1 diabetes patients and matched healthy donors. Whereas all 30 or so donors provided naive and central memory subsets, regulatory and stem cell-like memory subsets were isolated from just 8 patients and about 8 healthy donors.

Each donor gave one peripheral blood draw, roughly 0.11 L on average, collected into heparinised tubes. A BD FACSAria II and a panel including CD45RO, CCR7, CD25, CD127, CD95 and CD27 were used to sort naive, central memory, regulatory and stem cell-like memory CD4+ T cells. Purity was above 95% for every sorted population. PBMCs were isolated right away by Lymphoprep density gradient centrifugation and were stained directly, without culture. So that batch effects would be minimized, each experiment stained and sorted samples in pairs, pairing one healthy donor with one patient. The entire amount of isolated RNA was reverse transcribed using the High Capacity cDNA Reverse Transcription Kit, so the sequenced TCRB transcripts were expressed ones. Naive, central memory and regulatory T cell samples underwent deep immunoSEQ sequencing, averaging around 3.7 million total reads per sample. Sorted cells were lysed in RLT buffer, and RNA was extracted using DNase-treated RNeasy Micro or Mini kits according to cell number. Each cell subset was processed separately to prevent cross-contamination, with patient and healthy donor samples processed together. The immunoSEQ multiplex PCR was used to amplify TCRB sequences from cDNA, generating 87-bp fragments that spanned the CDR3 region. Sequencing of the amplicons was performed on the Illumina HiSeq platform. As for the original processing: PCR bias was computationally corrected using synthetic template baselines, reads within Hamming distance 2 were collapsed, and singletons that could not be merged were discarded. By aligning reads against IMGT, V, D and J genes, CDR3 length, and insertions or deletions at six rearrangement sites were assigned. Within each subset, clonotype counts were normalized to sorted cell number, and only after that were true diversity and Gini coefficients computed with the tcR R package. Repertoire sharing was quantified using the overlap coefficient calculated on TCRB nucleotide sequences. As a proxy for the pre-selection repertoire, out-of-frame TCRB sequences from naive cells were analyzed. This immuneACCESS table, as held by TCRdb, lists in-frame sequences with V and J called but not all clones. Of the missing ones, under half trace to an unresolved V gene in checked studies; the others have no known cause. From that table come the V and J calls and clone size; the DNA was used to work out D and trimming. The sample profile shows 600,000 to 650,000 clones; 15% to 18% of them were found once. Jointly, the top ten make up roughly 0.098% of the sample.

About this clone itself: Its cognate antigen has yet to be identified. Base qualities are not at hand, and no much larger clone is one base apart. Other nucleotide sequences in the sample specify the same CDR3.

What the authors observed across the whole study: Fewer insertions and more nucleotide deletions at VDJ recombination sites were observed in patients with type 1 diabetes, implying thymic rearrangement abnormalities. Because small numbers of individuals were included in the HLA sub-analyses, any influence of HLA type on TCRB rearrangement was left unresolved. In all four CD4+ subsets, TCRB CDR3 length was moderately but significantly shorter in type 1 diabetes patients. Sequencing cDNA rather than genomic DNA could over-represent highly expressing activated cells, although activation and CD3 levels did not differ between groups. Naive, central memory and regulatory TCRB repertoires appeared more similar among patients than among healthy donors. Shorter templates might have been favored by PCR, but patient and control samples were amplified and corrected together, so both groups would have been affected equally by any skew.

CDR1 LGHNA and CDR2 YSLEER were looked up in the germline V gene. At the junction V is shortened by 1 base and J by 1 base; bases outside the gene matches: 0. The CDR3 sequence holds 14 residues, the cysteine and phenylalanine included. Kept here is only the CDR3 DNA, which spans 42 bases and is read in frame from base 1. The sample taken for sequencing was naive CD4+ T cells from blood. Interpreted using the paper, the cell subset or site label stands for: true naive CD4+ T cells. This receptor chain uses TRBV4-3 and TRBJ2-7, with 8 central nucleotides matching TRBD1. This clonotype originated in a man younger than 35 in good health. Here the CDR3 is given as CASSQGQGSYEQYF. The DNA sequence is TGCGCCAGCAGCCAAGGACAGGGGTCCTACGAGCAGTACTTC.